This TCR beta chain was sequenced for a study of blood T cell repertoires in COVID-19. Study information: From T cells, B-cell-depleted T cells, or PBMCs came the material, which was cDNA or gDNA.

This clone was seen more than once but under ten times. Methods used by the authors: Reference gene primers were amplified, and this amplification served to estimate nucleated cell counts. Here immunoSEQ multiplex PCR was the method, and the copy in TCRdb shows in-frame clones only, minus some. V and J calls and clone size follow that table, whereas D and trimming were derived from the DNA. Among roughly 400,000 clones, about 92% were seen once, and the ten largest hold about 0.63%. Individuals drawn from 24 US areas were roughly 18 to 89 years old. Clinical history reported by participants formed the basis on which cohorts were assigned. Trimming left V 7 bases short and J 0 bases short, with 7 bases between. The CDR3 consists of 13 residues. CDR1 is KGHDR, CDR2 SFDVKD, per germline.

V and J are TRBV24-1 and TRBJ2-3, with a weak D call TRBD1 (6 bases). The material sequenced was PBMCs or T cells enriched from blood (not recorded which). The receptor's source is a young man who had recovered from COVID-19. The CDR3 reads CATRDSSTDTQYF. The CDR3 DNA sequence: TGTGCCACCAGGGACAGTAGCACAGATACGCAGTATTTT.